The sequence of this T cell receptor beta chain was determined in a study of T cell changes during pregnancy in multiple sclerosis (dated by TCRdb to between 2018 and 2021). The study in broad terms: In women with multiple sclerosis, the researchers looked at how the T cell repertoire shifted as pregnancy progressed.

This clone occurred once. Its recognized antigen is unknown. Nothing much larger sits one base from this clone, and base qualities are not available. The CDR3 contains 19 residues, cysteine and phenylalanine counted. Only the CDR3 portion is preserved as DNA: 57 bases, with reading frame beginning at the first base. In the germline V gene, CDR1 corresponds to KGHSH and CDR2 to LQKENI. V is reduced by 1 base and J by 4 bases, leaving a spacing of 23 bases between them. Receptors were amplified or captured by the immunoSEQ multiplex PCR assay. As stored in TCRdb, this immuneACCESS dataset retains in-frame rearrangements with V and J assigned. A fraction of the clones does not appear; measured against another copy, unresolved V genes explain less than half of the discrepancy, and the remainder lacks a known reason. The sample yields approximately 90,000 clones; about 94% were counted once. Roughly 0.81% of the sample rests with the top ten.

The material sequenced was peripheral blood, taken in the third trimester of pregnancy. The receptor was isolated from a female donor with multiple sclerosis, enrolled in a pregnancy study. This sequence uses TRBV18 and TRBJ1-5; a tentative D match to TRBD1 spans 6 bases. The DNA reads as follows: TGTGCCAGCTCACCACTCCCCCCACGGGACATCGTATTAAATCAGCCCCAGCATTTT. Translated, it reads CASSPLPPRDIVLNQPQHF.